Reported below is one TCR beta chain. The sample comes from a study of sequential checkpoint blockade in melanoma. About the research overall: Randomization was 1:1 between first-line nivolumab→ipilimumab and ipilimumab→nivolumab. Maintenance nivolumab came after either treatment sequence.

The CDR3 is 14 amino acids. J gave up 5 bases and V 5 bases, and 3 bases lay outside the gene matches. Germline V lookup: CDR1 MNHEY, CDR2 SMNVEV (reference sequence). The table came from immunoSEQ multiplex PCR; TCRdb's copy has only in-frame clones and leaves some out. The table lists about 27,000 clones, 70% to 80% of them singletons. Treatment denoted: randomized to nivolumab then ipilimumab (arm A) or the reverse (arm B). PBMC sorting kept live CD3+CD8+ cells without CD19 or CD56. The sample was CD8+ T cells sorted from blood (inferred from file names), taken from a patient given nivolumab and ipilimumab in sequence. This TCR was sampled from a human donor with melanoma. The chain carries TRBV27 and TRBJ1-5; 10 nucleotides match TRBD1. DNA of the CDR3: TGTGCCAGCAGTCCGGGACAGGGGTATCAGCCCCAGCATTTT. It is translated as CASSPGQGYQPQHF.